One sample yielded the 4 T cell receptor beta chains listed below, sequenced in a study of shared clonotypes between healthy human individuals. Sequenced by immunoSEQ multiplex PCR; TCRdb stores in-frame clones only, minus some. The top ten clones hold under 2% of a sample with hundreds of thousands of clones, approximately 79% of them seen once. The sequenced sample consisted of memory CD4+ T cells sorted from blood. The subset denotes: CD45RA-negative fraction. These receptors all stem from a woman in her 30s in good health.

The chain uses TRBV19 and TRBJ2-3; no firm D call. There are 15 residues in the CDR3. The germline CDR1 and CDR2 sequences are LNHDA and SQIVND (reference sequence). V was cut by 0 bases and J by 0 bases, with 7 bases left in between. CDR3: CASSIDDPSTDTQYF. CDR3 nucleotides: TGTGCCAGTAGTATAGACGATCCTAGCACAGATACGCAGTATTTT.

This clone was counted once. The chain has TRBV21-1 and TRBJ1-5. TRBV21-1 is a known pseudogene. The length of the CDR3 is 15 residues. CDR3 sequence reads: CASSRGVDSNQPQHF. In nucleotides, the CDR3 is TGTGCCAGCAGCCGGGGGGTGGATAGCAATCAGCCCCAGCATTTT.

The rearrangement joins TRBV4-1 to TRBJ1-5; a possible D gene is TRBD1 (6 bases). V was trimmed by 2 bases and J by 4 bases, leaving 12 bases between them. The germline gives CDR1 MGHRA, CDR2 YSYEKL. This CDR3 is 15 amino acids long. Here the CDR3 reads CASSQKGVSNQPQHF. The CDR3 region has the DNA TGCGCCAGCAGCCAAAAGGGGGTGAGTAATCAGCCCCAGCATTTT.

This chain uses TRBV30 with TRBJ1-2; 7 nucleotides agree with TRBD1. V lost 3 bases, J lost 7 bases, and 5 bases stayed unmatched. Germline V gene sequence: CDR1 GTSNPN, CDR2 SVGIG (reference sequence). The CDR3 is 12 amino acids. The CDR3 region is CAWRQPGGGYTF. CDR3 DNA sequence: TGTGCCTGGAGGCAGCCAGGGGGTGGCTACACCTTC.